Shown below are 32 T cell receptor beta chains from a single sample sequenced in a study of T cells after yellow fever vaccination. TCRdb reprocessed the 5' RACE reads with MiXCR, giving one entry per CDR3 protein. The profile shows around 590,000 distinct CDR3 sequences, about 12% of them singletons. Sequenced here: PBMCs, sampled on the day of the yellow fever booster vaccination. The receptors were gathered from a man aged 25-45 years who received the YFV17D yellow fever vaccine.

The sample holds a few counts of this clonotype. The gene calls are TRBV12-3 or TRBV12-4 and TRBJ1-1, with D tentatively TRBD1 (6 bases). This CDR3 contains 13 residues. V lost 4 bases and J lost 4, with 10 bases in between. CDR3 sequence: CASSSTGFTEAFF. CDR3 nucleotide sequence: TGTGCCAGCAGTTCCACAGGGTTCACTGAAGCTTTCTTT.

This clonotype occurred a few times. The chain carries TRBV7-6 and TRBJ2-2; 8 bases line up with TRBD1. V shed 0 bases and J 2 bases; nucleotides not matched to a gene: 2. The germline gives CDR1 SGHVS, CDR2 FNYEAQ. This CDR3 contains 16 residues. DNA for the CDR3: TGTGCCAGCAGCTTAGCGGCAGGGGGCAACACCGGGGAGCTGTTTTTT. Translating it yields CASSLAAGGNTGELFF.

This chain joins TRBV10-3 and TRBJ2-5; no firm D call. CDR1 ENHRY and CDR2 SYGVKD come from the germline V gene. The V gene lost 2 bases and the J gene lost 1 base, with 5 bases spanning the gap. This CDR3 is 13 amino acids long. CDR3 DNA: TGTGCCATCAGTGAGCTCTTCCAAGAGACCCAGTACTTC. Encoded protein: CAISELFQETQYF.

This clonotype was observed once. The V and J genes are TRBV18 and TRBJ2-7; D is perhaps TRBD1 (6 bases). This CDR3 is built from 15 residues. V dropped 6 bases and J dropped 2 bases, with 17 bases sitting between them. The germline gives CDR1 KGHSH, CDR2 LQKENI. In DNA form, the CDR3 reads TGTGCCAGCTCGCCCCGGGACACGTTCCCCTACGAGCAGTACTTC. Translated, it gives CASSPRDTFPYEQYF.

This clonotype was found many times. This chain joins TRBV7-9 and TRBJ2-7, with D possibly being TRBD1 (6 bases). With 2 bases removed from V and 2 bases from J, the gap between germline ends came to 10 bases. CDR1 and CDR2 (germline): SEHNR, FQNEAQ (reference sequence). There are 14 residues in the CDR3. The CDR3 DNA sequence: TGTGCCAGCAGCTTAATAGGACAGACCTACGAGCAGTACTTC. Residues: CASSLIGQTYEQYF. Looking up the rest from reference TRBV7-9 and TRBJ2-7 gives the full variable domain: DTGVSQNPRHKITKRGQNVTFRCDPISEHNRLYWYRQTLGQGPEFLTYFQNEAQLEKSRLLSDRFSAERPKGSFSTLEIQRTEQGDSAMYLCASSLIGQTYEQYFGPGTRLTVT.

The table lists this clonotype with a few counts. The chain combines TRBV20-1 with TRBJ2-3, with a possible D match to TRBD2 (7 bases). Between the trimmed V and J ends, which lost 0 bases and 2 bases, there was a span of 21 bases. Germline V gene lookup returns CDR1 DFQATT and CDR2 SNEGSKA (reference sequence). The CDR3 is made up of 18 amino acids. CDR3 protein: CSARDPRERGGATDTQYF. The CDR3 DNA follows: TGCAGTGCTAGAGATCCCCGGGAGAGGGGGGGGGCCACAGATACGCAGTATTTT.

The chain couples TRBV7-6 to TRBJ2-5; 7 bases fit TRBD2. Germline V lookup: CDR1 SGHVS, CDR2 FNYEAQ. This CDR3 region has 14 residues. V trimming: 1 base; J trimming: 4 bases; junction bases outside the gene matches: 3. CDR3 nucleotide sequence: TGTGCCAGCAGCTTAGGGAGCGGGATAGAGACCCAGTACTTC. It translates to CASSLGSGIETQYF.

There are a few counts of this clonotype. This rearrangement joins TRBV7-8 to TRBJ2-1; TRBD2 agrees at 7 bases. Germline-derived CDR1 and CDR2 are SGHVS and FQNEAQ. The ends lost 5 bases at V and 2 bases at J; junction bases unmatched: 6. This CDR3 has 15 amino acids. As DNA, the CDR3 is TGTGCCAGCAGCCGGGGGGAAAGCGCCTACAATGAGCAGTTCTTC. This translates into CASSRGESAYNEQFF.

This CDR3 is CASSLVAAIPYEQYF. The CDR3 DNA reads as TGTGCCAGCAGTTTAGTAGCGGCAATACCCTACGAGCAGTACTTC. V and J are TRBV12-3 or TRBV12-4 and TRBJ2-7, with D tentatively TRBD2 (6 bases). V dropped 1 base and J dropped 2 bases, with 12 bases sitting between them. The CDR3 runs to 15 residues.

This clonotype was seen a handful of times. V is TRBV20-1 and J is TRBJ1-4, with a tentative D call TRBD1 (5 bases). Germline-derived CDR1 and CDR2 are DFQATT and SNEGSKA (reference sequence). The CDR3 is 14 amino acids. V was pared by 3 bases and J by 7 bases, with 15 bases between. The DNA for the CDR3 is TGCAGTGCTAGTGCCAATGGGGGTCGTGAAAAACTGTTTTTT. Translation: CSASANGGREKLFF.

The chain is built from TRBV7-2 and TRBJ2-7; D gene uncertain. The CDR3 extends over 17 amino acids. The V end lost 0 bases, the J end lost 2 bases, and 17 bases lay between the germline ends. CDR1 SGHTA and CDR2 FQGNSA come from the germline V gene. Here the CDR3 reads CASSLAPPPGRPYEQYF. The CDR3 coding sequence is TGTGCCAGCAGCTTAGCGCCCCCCCCAGGACGCCCCTACGAGCAGTACTTC.

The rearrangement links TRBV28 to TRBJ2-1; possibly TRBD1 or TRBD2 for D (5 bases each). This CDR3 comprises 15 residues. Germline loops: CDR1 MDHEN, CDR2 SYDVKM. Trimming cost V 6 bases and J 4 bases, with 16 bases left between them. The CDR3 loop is CASSPASGPYNEQFF. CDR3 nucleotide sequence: TGTGCCAGCAGCCCCGCATCGGGACCGTACAATGAGCAGTTCTTC.

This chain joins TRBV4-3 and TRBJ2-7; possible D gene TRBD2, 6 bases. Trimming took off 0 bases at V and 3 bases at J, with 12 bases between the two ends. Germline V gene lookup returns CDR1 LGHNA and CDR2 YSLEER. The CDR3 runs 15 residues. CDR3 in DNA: TGCGCCAGCAGCCAAGAAGCGGAGGGCTTCTACGAGCAGTACTTC. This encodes CASSQEAEGFYEQYF.

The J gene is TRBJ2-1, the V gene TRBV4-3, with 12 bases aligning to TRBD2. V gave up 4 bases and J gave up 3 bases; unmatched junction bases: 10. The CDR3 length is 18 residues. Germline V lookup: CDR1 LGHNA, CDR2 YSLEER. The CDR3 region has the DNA TGCGCCAGCAGCCCCCGACTAGCGGGAGTTGAGCGCTACAATGAGCAGTTCTTC. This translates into CASSPRLAGVERYNEQFF.

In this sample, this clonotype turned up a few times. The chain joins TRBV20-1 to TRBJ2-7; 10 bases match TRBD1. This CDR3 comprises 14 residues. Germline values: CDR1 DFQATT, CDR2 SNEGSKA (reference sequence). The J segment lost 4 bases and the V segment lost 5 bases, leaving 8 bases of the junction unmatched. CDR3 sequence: CSAEPPGQGYEQYF. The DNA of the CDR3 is TGCAGTGCTGAGCCTCCGGGACAGGGGTACGAGCAGTACTTC.

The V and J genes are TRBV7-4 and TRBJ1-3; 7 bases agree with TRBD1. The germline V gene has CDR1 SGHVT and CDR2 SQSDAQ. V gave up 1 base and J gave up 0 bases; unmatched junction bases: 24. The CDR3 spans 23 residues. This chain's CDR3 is CASSLVIGKTGKVFGPSGNTIYF. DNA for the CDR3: TGTGCCAGCAGCTTAGTGATAGGGAAGACAGGGAAGGTTTTTGGGCCCTCTGGAAACACCATATATTTT. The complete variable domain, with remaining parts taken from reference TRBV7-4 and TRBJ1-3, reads GAGVSQSPRYKVAKRGRDVALRCDSISGHVTLYWYRQTLGQGSEVLTYSQSDAQRDKSGRPSGRFSAERPERSVSTLKIQRTEQGDSAVYLCASSLVIGKTGKVFGPSGNTIYFGEGSWLTVV.

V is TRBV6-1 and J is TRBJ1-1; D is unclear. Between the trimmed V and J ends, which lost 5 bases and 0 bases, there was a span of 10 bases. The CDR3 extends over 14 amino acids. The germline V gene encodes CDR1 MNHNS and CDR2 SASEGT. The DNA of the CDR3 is TGTGCCAGCAGTCCTATGCTAATGAACACTGAAGCTTTCTTT. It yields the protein CASSPMLMNTEAFF.

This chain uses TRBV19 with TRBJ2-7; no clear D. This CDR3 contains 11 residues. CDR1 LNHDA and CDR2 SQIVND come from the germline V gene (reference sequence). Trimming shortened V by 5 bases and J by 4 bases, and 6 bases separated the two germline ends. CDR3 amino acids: CASSEEYEQYF. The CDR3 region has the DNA TGTGCCAGTAGTGAAGAATACGAGCAGTACTTC. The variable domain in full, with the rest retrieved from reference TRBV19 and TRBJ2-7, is DGGITQSPKYLFRKEGQNVTLSCEQNLNHDAMYWYRQDPGQGLRLIYYSQIVNDFQKGDIAEGYSVSREKKESFPLTVTSAQKNPTAFYLCASSEEYEQYFGPGTRLTVT.

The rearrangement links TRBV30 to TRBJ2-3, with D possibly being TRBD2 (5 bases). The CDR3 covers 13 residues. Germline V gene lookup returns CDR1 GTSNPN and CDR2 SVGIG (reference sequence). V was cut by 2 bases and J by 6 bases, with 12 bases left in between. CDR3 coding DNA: TGTGCCTGGAGTCGGGGTAAGGTGGATACGCAGTATTTT. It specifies CAWSRGKVDTQYF.

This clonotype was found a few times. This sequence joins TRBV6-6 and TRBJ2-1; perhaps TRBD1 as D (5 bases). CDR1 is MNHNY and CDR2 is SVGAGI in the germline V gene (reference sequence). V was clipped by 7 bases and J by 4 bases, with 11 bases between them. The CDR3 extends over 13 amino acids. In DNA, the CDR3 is TGTGCCAGCAAGGGGAAGGGTTACAATGAGCAGTTCTTC. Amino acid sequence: CASKGKGYNEQFF.

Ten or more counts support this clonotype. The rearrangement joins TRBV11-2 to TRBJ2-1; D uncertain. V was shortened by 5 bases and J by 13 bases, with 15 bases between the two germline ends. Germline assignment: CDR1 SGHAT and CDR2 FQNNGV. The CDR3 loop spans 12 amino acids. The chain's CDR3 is CASSEAPTRQFF. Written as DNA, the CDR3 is TGTGCCAGCAGCGAGGCCCCCACTCGCCAGTTCTTC.

The CDR3 spells CASSQLEGGYTF. As DNA, the CDR3 is TGTGCCAGCAGCCAGCTTGAAGGGGGCTACACCTTC. This chain connects TRBV3-1 to TRBJ1-2; D is ambiguous. From germline, CDR1 is LGHDT and CDR2 YNNKEL (reference sequence). V gave up 3 bases and J gave up 8 bases, with 10 bases separating them. The CDR3 extends over 12 amino acids.

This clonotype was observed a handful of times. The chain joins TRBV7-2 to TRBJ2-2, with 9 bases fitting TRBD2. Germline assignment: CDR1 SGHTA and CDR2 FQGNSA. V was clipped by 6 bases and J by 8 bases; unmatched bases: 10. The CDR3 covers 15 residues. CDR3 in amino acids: CASSLQREVPGELFF. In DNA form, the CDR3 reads TGTGCCAGCAGTCTTCAGCGGGAGGTTCCGGGGGAGCTGTTTTTT.

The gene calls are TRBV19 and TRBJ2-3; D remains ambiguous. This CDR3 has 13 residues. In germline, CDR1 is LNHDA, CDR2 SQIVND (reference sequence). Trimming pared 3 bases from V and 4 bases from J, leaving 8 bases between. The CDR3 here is CASSIYHADTQYF. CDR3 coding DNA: TGTGCCAGTAGTATTTATCACGCAGATACGCAGTATTTT.

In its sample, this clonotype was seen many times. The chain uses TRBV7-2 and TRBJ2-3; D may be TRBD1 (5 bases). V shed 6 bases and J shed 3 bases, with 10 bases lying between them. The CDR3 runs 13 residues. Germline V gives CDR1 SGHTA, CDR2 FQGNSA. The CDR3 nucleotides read TGTGCCAGCAGGACAGAAGTTACAGATACGCAGTATTTT. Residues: CASRTEVTDTQYF.

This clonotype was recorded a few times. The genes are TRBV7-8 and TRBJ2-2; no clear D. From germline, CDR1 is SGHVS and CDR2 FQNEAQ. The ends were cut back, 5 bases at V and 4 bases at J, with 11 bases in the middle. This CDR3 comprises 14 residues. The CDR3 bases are TGTGCCAGCAGCCCCCAGCCAGTCACCGGGGAGCTGTTTTTT. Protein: CASSPQPVTGELFF.

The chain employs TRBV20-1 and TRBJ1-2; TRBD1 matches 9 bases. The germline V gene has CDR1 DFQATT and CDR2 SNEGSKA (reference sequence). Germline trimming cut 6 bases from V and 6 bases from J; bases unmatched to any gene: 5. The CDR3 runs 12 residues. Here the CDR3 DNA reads TGCAGTGCCAACAGGGGGCCAGATGGCTACACCTTC. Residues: CSANRGPDGYTF.

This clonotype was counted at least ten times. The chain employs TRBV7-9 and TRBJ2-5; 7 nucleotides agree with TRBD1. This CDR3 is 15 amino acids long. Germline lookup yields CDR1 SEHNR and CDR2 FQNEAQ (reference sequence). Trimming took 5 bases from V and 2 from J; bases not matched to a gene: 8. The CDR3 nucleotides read TGTGCCAGCAGCCAGAACTGGGACAGACAAGAGACCCAGTACTTC. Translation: CASSQNWDRQETQYF.

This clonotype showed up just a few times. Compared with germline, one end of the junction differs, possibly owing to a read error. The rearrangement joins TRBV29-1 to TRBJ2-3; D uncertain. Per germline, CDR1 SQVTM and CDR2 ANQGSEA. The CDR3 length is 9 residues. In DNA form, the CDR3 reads TGCAGCGTGGAAGATACGCAGTATTTT. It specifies CSVEDTQYF.

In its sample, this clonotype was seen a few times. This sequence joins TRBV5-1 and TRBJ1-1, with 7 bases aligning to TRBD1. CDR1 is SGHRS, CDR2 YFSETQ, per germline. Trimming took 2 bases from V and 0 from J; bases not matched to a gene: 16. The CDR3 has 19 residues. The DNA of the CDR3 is TGCGCCAGCAGCTTCCAGCCAGGGGGGTGGGAGAGAATGAACACTGAAGCTTTCTTT. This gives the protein CASSFQPGGWERMNTEAFF.

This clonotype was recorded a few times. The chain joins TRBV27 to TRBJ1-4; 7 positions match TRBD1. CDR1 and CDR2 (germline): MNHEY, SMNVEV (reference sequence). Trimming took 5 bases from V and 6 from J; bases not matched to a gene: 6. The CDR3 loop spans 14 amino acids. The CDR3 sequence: CASSRQGSYEKLFF. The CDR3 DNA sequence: TGTGCCAGCAGTAGACAGGGTTCGTATGAAAAACTGTTTTTT.

The CDR3 loop reads CASSSLAGLAGSYEQYF. The DNA for the CDR3 is TGTGCCAGCAGCTCCCTCGCGGGACTAGCGGGATCCTACGAGCAGTACTTC. This chain connects TRBV5-6 to TRBJ2-7; 13 nucleotides agree with TRBD2. Germline V CDR1 and CDR2: SGHDT, YYEEEE. Trimming took 3 bases from V and 1 from J; bases not matched to a gene: 7. There are 17 residues in the CDR3.